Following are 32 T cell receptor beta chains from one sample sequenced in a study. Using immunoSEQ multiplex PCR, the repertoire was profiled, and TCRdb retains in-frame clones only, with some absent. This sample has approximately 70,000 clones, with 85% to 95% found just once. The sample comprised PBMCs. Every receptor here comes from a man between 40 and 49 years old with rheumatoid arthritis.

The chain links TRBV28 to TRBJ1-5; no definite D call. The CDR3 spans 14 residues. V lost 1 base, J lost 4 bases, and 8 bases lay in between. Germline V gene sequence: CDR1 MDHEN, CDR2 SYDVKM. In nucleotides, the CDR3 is TGTGCCAGCAGTTTATACCGGGAGAATCAGCCCCAGCATTTT. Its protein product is CASSLYRENQPQHF.

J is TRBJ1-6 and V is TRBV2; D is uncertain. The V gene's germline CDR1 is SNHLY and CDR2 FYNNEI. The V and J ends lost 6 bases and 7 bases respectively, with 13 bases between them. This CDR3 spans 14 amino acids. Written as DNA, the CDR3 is TGTGCCAGCAGCCAAACGAGGGCCAATTCACCCCTCCACTTT. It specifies CASSQTRANSPLHF. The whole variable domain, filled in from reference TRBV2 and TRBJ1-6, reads EPEVTQTPSHQVTQMGQEVILRCVPISNHLYFYWYRQILGQKVEFLVSFYNNEISEKSEIFDDQFSVERPDGSNFTLKIRSTKLEDSAMYFCASSQTRANSPLHFGNGTRLTVT.

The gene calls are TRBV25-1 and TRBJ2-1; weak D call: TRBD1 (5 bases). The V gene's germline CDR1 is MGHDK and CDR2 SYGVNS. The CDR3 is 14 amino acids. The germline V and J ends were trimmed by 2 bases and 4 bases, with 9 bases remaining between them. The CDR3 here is CASSERPGYNEQFF. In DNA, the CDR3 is TGTGCCAGCAGTGAACGTCCAGGGTACAATGAGCAGTTCTTC.

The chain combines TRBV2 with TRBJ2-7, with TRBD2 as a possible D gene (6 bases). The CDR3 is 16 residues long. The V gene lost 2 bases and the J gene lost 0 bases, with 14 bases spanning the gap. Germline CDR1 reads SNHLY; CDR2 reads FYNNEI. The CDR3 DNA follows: TGTGCCAGCAGTGAAATGTGGGACGGGAGCTCCTACGAGCAGTACTTC. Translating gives CASSEMWDGSSYEQYF.

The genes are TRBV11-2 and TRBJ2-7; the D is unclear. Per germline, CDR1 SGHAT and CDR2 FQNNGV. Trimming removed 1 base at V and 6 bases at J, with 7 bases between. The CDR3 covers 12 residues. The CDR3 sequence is CASSLAEAEQYF. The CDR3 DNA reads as TGTGCCAGCAGCTTAGCTGAGGCCGAGCAGTACTTC.

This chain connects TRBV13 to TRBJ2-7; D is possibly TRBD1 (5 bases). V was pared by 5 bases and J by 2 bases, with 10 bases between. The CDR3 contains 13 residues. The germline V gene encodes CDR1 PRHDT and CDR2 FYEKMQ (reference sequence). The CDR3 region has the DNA TGTGCCAGCAGCCCAGGCAGGGCCTACGAGCAGTACTTC. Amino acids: CASSPGRAYEQYF.

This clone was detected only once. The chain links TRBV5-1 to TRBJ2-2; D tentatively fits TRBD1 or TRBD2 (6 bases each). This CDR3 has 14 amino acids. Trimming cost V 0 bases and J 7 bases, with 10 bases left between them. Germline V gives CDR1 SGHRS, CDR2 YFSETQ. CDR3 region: CASSLEGGSGELFF. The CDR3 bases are TGCGCCAGCAGCTTGGAAGGGGGGAGCGGGGAGCTGTTTTTT.

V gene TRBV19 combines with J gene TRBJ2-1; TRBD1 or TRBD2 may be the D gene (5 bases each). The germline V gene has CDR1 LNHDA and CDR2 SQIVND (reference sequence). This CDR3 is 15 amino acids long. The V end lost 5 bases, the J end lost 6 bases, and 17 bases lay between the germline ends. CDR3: CASSVTGTAGNEQFF. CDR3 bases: TGTGCCAGTAGTGTTACCGGGACCGCGGGCAATGAGCAGTTCTTC.

This CDR3 reads CASRLPPNYGYTF. The CDR3 DNA is TGTGCCAGCAGGCTCCCTCCTAACTATGGCTACACCTTC. The genes are TRBV12-3 or TRBV12-4 and TRBJ1-2, with D uncertain. This CDR3 region has 13 residues. V lost 6 bases and J 0 bases, leaving 8 bases between the germline ends.

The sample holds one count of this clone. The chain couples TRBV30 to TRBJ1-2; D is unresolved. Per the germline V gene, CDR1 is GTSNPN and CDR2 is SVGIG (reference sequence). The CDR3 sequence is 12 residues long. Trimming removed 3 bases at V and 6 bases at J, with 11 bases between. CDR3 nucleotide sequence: TGTGCCTGGAGCCCGGGGAGCGATGGCTACACCTTC. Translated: CAWSPGSDGYTF. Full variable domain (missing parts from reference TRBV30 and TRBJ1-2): SQTIHQWPATLVQPVGSPLSLECTVEGTSNPNLYWYRQAAGRGLQLLFYSVGIGQISSEVPQNLSASRPQDRQFILSSKKLLLSDSGFYLCAWSPGSDGYTFGSGTRLTVV.

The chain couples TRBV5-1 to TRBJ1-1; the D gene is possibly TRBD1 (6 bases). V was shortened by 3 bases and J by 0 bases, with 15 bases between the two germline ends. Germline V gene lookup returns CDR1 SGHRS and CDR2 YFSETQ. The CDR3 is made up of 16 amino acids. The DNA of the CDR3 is TGCGCCAGCAGCTCCCTCGGACAGCGGATGAACACTGAAGCTTTCTTT. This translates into CASSSLGQRMNTEAFF. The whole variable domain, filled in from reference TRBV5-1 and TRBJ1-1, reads KAGVTQTPRYLIKTRGQQVTLSCSPISGHRSVSWYQQTPGQGLQFLFEYFSETQRNKGNFPGRFSGRQFSNSRSEMNVSTLELGDSALYLCASSSLGQRMNTEAFFGQGTRLTVV.

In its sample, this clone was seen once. CDR3 sequence (DNA): TGTGCCAGCAGCTTGATGGCGTACTCCTACGAGCAGTACTTC. Amino acids: CASSLMAYSYEQYF. The chain is built from TRBV5-5 and TRBJ2-7; D is ambiguous. CDR1 is SGHKS and CDR2 is YYEKEE in the germline V gene (reference sequence). The CDR3 covers 14 residues. The V end lost 1 base, the J end lost 0 bases, and 8 bases lay between the germline ends. The variable domain in full, completed from reference TRBV5-5 and TRBJ2-7, reads DAGVTQSPTHLIKTRGQQVTLRCSPISGHKSVSWYQQVLGQGPQFIFQYYEKEERGRGNFPDRFSARQFPNYSSELNVNALLLGDSALYLCASSLMAYSYEQYFGPGTRLTVT.

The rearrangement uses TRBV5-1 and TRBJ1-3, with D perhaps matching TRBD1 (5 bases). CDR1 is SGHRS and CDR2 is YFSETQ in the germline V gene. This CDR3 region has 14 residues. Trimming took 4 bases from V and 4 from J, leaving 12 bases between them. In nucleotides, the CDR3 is TGCGCCAGCAGCGGTTGGGACGGAGGAAACACCATATATTTT. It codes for CASSGWDGGNTIYF.

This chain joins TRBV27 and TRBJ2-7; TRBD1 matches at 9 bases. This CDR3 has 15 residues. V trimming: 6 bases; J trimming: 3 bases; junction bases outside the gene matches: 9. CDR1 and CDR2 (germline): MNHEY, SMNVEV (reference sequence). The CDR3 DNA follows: TGTGCCAGCAGCAGCCGGGACAGGGCAATCTACGAGCAGTACTTC. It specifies CASSSRDRAIYEQYF.

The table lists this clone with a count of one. CDR3 sequence: CASSLEGVNTGELFF. CDR3 sequence (DNA): TGTGCCAGCAGCTTAGAGGGAGTGAACACCGGGGAGCTGTTTTTT. The genes are TRBV7-8 and TRBJ2-2; the D gene is possibly TRBD2 (5 bases). The V end was cut by 1 base, the J end by 1 base, with 7 bases between. CDR3 length equals 15 residues. In germline, CDR1 is SGHVS, CDR2 FQNEAQ.

This CDR3 is CASSPSRREETQYF. The CDR3 nucleotides read TGTGCCAGCTCACCGAGCAGAAGGGAAGAGACCCAGTACTTC. The chain carries TRBV18 and TRBJ2-5, with D unresolved. V gave up 3 bases and J gave up 3 bases, with 11 bases separating them. The germline V gene has CDR1 KGHSH and CDR2 LQKENI. This CDR3 has 14 amino acids.

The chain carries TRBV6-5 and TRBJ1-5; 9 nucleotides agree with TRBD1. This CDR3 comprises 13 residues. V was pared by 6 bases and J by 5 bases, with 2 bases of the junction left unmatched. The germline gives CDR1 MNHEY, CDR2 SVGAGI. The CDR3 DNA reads TGTGCCAGCAGGGGACAGGGAGATCAGCCCCAGCATTTT. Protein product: CASRGQGDQPQHF.

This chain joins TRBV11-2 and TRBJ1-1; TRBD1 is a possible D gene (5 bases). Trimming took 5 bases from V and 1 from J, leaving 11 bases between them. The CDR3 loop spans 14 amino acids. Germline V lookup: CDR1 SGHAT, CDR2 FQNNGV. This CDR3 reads CASSRDGTNTEAFF. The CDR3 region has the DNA TGTGCCAGCAGCCGGGACGGAACGAACACTGAAGCTTTCTTT. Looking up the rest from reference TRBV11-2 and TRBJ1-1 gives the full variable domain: EAGVAQSPRYKIIEKRQSVAFWCNPISGHATLYWYQQILGQGPKLLIQFQNNGVVDDSQLPKDRFSAERLKGVDSTLKIQPAKLEDSAVYLCASSRDGTNTEAFFGQGTRLTVV.

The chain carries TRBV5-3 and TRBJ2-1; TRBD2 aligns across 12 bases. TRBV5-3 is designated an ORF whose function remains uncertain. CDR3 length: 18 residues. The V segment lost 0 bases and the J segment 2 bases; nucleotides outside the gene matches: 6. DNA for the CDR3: TGTGCCAGAAGCTTGGGACTAGCGGGAGATGAACCCTACAATGAGCAGTTCTTC. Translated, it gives CARSLGLAGDEPYNEQFF.

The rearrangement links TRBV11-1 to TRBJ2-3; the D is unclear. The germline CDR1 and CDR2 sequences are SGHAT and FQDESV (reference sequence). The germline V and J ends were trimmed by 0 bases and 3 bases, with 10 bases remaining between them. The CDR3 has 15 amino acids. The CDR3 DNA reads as TGTGCCAGCAGCTTAGCAGTCTACGAGACAGATACGCAGTATTTT. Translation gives CASSLAVYETDTQYF.

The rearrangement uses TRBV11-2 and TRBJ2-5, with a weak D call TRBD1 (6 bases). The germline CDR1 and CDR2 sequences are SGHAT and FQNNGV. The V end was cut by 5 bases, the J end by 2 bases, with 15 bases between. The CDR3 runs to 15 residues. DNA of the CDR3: TGTGCCAGCAGCCGACTGGGGGCTCTACAAGAGACCCAGTACTTC. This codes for CASSRLGALQETQYF.

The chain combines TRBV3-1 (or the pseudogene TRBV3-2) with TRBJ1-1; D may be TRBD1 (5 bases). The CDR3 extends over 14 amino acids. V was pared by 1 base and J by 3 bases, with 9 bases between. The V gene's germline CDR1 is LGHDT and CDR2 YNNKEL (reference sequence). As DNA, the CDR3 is TGTGCCAGCAGCCAAGTGGTAGGGGACACTGAAGCTTTCTTT. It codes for CASSQVVGDTEAFF.

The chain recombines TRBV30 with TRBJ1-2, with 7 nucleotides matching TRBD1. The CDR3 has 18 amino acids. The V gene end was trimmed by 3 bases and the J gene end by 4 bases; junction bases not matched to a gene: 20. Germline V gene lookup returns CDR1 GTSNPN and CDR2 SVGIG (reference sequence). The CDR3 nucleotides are TGTGCCTGGAGGGCCGTGAGGGCAGGGGGAAAACTAAGCTATGGCTACACCTTC. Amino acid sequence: CAWRAVRAGGKLSYGYTF.

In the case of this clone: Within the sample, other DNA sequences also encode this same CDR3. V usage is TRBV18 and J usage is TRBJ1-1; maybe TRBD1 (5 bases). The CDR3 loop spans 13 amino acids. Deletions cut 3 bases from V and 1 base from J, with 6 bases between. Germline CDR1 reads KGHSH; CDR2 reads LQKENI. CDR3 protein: CASSPTENTEAFF. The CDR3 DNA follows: TGTGCCAGCTCACCGACAGAGAACACTGAAGCTTTCTTT.

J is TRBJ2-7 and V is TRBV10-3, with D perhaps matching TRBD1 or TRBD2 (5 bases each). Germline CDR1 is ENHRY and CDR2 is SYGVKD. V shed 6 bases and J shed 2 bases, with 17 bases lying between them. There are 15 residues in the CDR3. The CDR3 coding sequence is TGTGCCATCAGCCCAATTCGGGACCGTACCTACGAGCAGTACTTC. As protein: CAISPIRDRTYEQYF.

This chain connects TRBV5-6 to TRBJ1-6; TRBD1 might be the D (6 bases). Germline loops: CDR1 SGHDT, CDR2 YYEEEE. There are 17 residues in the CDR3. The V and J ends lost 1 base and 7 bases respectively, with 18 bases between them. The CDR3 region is CASSLRSRGRGNSPLHF. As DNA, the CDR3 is TGTGCCAGCAGCTTGCGGTCCAGGGGCCGGGGGAATTCACCCCTCCACTTT.

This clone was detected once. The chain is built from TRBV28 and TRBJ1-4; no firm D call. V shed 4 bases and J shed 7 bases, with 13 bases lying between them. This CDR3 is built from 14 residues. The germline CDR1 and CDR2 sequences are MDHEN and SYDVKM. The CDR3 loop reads CASSSPRLSEKLFF. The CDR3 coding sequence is TGTGCCAGCAGTTCCCCCAGGCTGTCTGAAAAACTGTTTTTT. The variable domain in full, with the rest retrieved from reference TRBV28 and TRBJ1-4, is DVKVTQSSRYLVKRTGEKVFLECVQDMDHENMFWYRQDPGLGLRLIYFSYDVKMKEKGDIPEGYSVSREKKERFSLILESASTNQTSMYLCASSSPRLSEKLFFGSGTQLSVL.

The CDR3 sequence is CASGTRGGYEQYF. The CDR3 DNA follows: TGTGCCAGTGGAACCAGGGGGGGCTACGAGCAGTACTTC. This sequence joins TRBV19 and TRBJ2-7; either TRBD1 or TRBD2 may fit D (7 bases each). The CDR3 consists of 13 residues. V lost 8 bases and J lost 3, with 14 bases in between. Germline V gives CDR1 LNHDA, CDR2 SQIVND (reference sequence).

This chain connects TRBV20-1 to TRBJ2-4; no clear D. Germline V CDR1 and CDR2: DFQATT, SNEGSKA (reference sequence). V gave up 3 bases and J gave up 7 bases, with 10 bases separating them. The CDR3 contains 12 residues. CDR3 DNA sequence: TGCAGTGCTAGTAAAGACGGGAACATTCAGTACTTC. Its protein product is CSASKDGNIQYF.

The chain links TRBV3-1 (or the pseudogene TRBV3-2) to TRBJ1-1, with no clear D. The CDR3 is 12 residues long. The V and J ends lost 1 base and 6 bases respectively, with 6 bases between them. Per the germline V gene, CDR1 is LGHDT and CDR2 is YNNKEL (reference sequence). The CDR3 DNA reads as TGTGCCAGCAGCCAAGGTGGGGCTGAAGCTTTCTTT. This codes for CASSQGGAEAFF.

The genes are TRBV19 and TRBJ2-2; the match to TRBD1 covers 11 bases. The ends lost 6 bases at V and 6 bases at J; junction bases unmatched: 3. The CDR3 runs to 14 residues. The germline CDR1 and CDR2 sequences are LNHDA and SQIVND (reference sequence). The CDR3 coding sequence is TGTGCCAGTAGGCCGGGACAGGGGGCCGGGGAGCTGTTTTTT. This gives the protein CASRPGQGAGELFF.

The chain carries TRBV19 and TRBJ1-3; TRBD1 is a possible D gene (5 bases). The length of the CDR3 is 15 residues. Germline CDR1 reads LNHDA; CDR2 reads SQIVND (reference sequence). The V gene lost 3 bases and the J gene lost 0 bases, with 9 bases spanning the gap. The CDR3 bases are TGTGCCAGTAGTATGGGGGGGTTCTCTGGAAACACCATATATTTT. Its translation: CASSMGGFSGNTIYF.